This T cell receptor beta chain was recorded in a study of tumor-infiltrating lymphocytes in primary liver carcinoma (dated by TCRdb to 2016 to 2017). In the study overall: The five patients, three men and two women aged 30 to 69 years, had hepatocellular carcinoma (four) or combined HCC and intrahepatic cholangiocarcinoma (one). The five patients had tumors of stage T1-T3 N0M0, with maximum diameters ranging from roughly 4.2 to 10 cm. Roughly 3.5 to 7.5 million productive TCRbeta reads were obtained per sample, and no significant difference in read depth was found between tissue types. TCRbeta repertoire sequencing, expression microarrays and whole-exome sequencing were combined in the study across five regions of each liver tumor, with adjacent normal tissue and blood also included. TCRbeta repertoire sequencing covered 35 or so specimens from 5 patients: 25 or so tumor regions, 5 adjacent noncancerous liver tissues and 5 peripheral blood samples. The roughly 25 tumor region samples were profiled with Agilent mRNA microarrays so that TCRbeta repertoire diversity could be related to the local molecular phenotype. Reproducibility between technical replicate repertoires was high, with correlation coefficients above 0.95 and mean shared-clone rates about 0.91. Results and caveats for the whole study, not just this receptor: The top 250 clones accounted for a significantly greater share of the repertoire in tumors than in blood (p = 0.039). Only the TCR beta chain was sequenced, so true repertoire diversity is likely underestimated because unpaired alpha chains were not captured. Bulk unsorted samples precluded comparing CD4+ and CD8+ T cell repertoires. Repertoire overlap was higher between tumor regions (mean about 35%) than tumor-adjacent (roughly 17%) or tumor-blood (approximately 14%) pairs, consistent with antigen-driven expansion. Only roughly 7-25% of top clones appeared in all five regions of a tumor, which suggests that tumor-infiltrating T cells are spatially heterogeneous. Only a few patients were included in the study, and the authors note that the findings should be validated in a larger study.

A constant-region primer and ProtoScript II reverse transcriptase were used to reverse-transcribe TCRbeta-specific cDNA from around 480 ng total RNA. The TCRbeta libraries were prepared through three rounds of nested multiplex PCR following a slightly modified ARM-PCR procedure. Each of the first two PCR rounds ran for roughly 11 cycles and used multiplex TRBV1-TRBV30 forward primers together with a Cbeta reverse primer. Sample barcodes and Illumina adapters were added in a final 25-cycle PCR with Deep VentR polymerase. Before sequencing, amplicons of 200-500 bp were gel-purified using a QIAquick gel extraction kit. TCRbeta amplicons were sequenced on an Illumina HiSeq 2500 with 250-bp paired-end reads. The paper's processing steps were these. Reads were quality-trimmed with Trimmomatic v0.33, and paired reads were merged with FLASH v1.2.11 to recover full CDR3 sequences. V, D and J germline segments were assigned to the rearranged TCRbeta sequences by MiGEC v1.2.1b. Clonotype statistics and Shannon-Wiener diversity indices were calculated with VDJtools v1.0.0. Except for diversity analysis, only the 250 most abundant clonotypes of each sample were used in subsequent analyses to reduce sampling bias. TCRdb's own reprocessing of the public reads used fastp at Q25 and MiXCR and kept productive beta chains. CDR3 protein duplicates are merged, each entry listing the most common genes and DNA. The V and J calls reflect TCRdb's pipeline rather than the authors' work. For this sample the table gives roughly 55,000 distinct CDR3 sequences, of which less than 85% were detected only once. Roughly three fifths of the sample lies in the top ten.

The CDR3 runs 15 residues from the cysteine to the phenylalanine. The read is trimmed to its CDR3 DNA, 45 bases read in frame from base 1. Based on the germline V gene, the CDR1 and CDR2 sequences are MNHEY and SVGAGI. Remarks on this clonotype: The specificity of this receptor is unknown. The germline gene is not matched at one end of the junction; a read error may be the cause.

Without any cell sorting, total RNA and DNA were extracted together from roughly 21-30 mg of bulk tissue using the AllPrep DNA/RNA mini kit. Four or five patients with histopathologically diagnosed primary liver carcinoma underwent surgical resection in China between November 2015 and March 2016. Patients had chronic HBV infection and were treatment-naive at sampling. Five spatially separated regions were sampled from each tumor: the superior, inferior, left-lateral and right-lateral poles, plus the tumor centre. Histology showed that every tumor sample contained more than 85% viable tumor cells. Fresh tumor and adjacent tissue pieces were bisected; one half was stored in RNAlater at -80°C, the other sent for histology.

The sequence joins TRBV6-5 to TRBJ1-5, with an unclear D gene assignment. Sequenced input: liver tumor tissue from sampling region 2. In light of the paper, this sample's cell subset or site label describes: tumor region T2, inferior pole. The receptor comes from a man in his forties or fifties with primary liver carcinoma and hepatitis B virus infection. The sequence in DNA is TGTACCAGCAGTCCGGTAGGGCCCGGCAATCAACCCCAGCATTTT. Its translation is CTSSPVGPGNQPQHF.